The 27 T cell receptor beta chains reported below all come from one sample, sequenced in a study of T-cell reconstitution after alpha-beta-depleted transplantation in children. The library targeted TCRbeta and was prepared with unique molecular identifiers. TCRdb called the PCR reads again in MiXCR, with one record for every CDR3 protein. The sample consists of fewer than 750,000 distinct CDR3 sequences, roughly 30% of them appearing once. The starting material was PBMCs, obtained before TCRalphabeta/CD19-depleted stem cell transplant. All receptors come from a boy under two years old with Wiskott-Aldrich syndrome, due to receive a stem cell transplant.

This clonotype was found a few times. This sequence joins TRBV7-9 and TRBJ2-7; TRBD2 matches at 8 bases. Germline V gene sequence: CDR1 SEHNR, CDR2 FQNEAQ (reference sequence). CDR3 length equals 14 residues. The V segment lost 4 bases and the J segment 0 bases; nucleotides outside the gene matches: 2. For the CDR3, the DNA is TGTGCCAGCAGCTACACTAGCGGCTCCTACGAGCAGTACTTC. Translation: CASSYTSGSYEQYF.

The sample holds a few counts of this clonotype. V is TRBV5-5 and J is TRBJ2-3, with D possibly matching TRBD2 (6 bases). The CDR3 spans 15 residues. CDR1 SGHKS and CDR2 YYEKEE come from the germline V gene (reference sequence). V gave up 2 bases and J gave up 4 bases, with 14 bases separating them. Here the CDR3 reads CASSFSVAVPDTQYF. CDR3 sequence (DNA): TGTGCCAGCAGCTTTAGCGTAGCGGTTCCAGATACGCAGTATTTT.

The V call is TRBV20-1, the J call TRBJ1-5; 7 bases map to TRBD1. The CDR3 extends over 15 amino acids. V lost 6 bases, J lost 2 bases, and 10 bases stayed unmatched. Looked up from germline, CDR1 is DFQATT and CDR2 is SNEGSKA (reference sequence). CDR3 sequence: CSAHDRVGGNQPQHF. In DNA form, the CDR3 reads TGCAGTGCCCACGACAGGGTTGGGGGCAATCAGCCCCAGCATTTT.

The chain recombines TRBV20-1 with TRBJ1-2; tentatively, D is TRBD1 (5 bases). V was pared by 3 bases and J by 10 bases, with 15 bases between. The CDR3 extends over 12 amino acids. Germline V gene lookup returns CDR1 DFQATT and CDR2 SNEGSKA (reference sequence). The CDR3 region is CSARGPTLAYTF. The CDR3 DNA reads as TGCAGTGCTAGGGGACCGACTCTTGCCTACACCTTC.

This clonotype has more than one count but fewer than ten. The chain carries TRBV20-1 and TRBJ2-5; 8 bases map to TRBD2. CDR3 size: 14 residues. V shed 0 bases, J shed 5 bases, and the junction held 5 bases outside the gene matches. Germline V gene sequence: CDR1 DFQATT, CDR2 SNEGSKA (reference sequence). The DNA of the CDR3 is TGCAGTGCTAGAGAGCAGGAGCGGGGGGAGACCCAGTACTTC. As protein: CSAREQERGETQYF.

The rearrangement links TRBV20-1 to TRBJ1-1; no firm D call. From germline, CDR1 is DFQATT and CDR2 SNEGSKA (reference sequence). The CDR3 is 11 amino acids. The V end was cut by 1 base, the J end by 4 bases, with 4 bases between. CDR3 sequence: CSARAATEAFF. Here the CDR3 DNA reads TGCAGTGCTAGAGCTGCCACTGAAGCTTTCTTT.

This clonotype was detected a few times. A junction boundary mismatches the germline segment, possibly from a read error. This chain links TRBV5-1 with TRBJ1-6; unclear D gene. The CDR3 covers 15 residues. Germline V gene sequence: CDR1 SGHRS, CDR2 YFSETQ. The CDR3 loop reads CASSLGFTANSPLHF. The CDR3 nucleotides read TGCGCCAGCAGTTTGGGGTTTACGGCTAATTCACCCCTCCACTTT.

J is TRBJ2-5 and V is TRBV2; D is undetermined. The CDR3 sequence is 15 residues long. Trimming shortened V by 5 bases and J by 7 bases, and 20 bases separated the two germline ends. Germline CDR1 is SNHLY and CDR2 is FYNNEI. The CDR3 loop reads CASSSPHTIQRTQYF. The CDR3 nucleotides are TGTGCCAGCAGTTCCCCCCACACGATCCAGAGGACCCAGTACTTC.

The chain employs TRBV12-3 or TRBV12-4 and TRBJ2-5; 7 bases are a match to TRBD2. This CDR3 region has 15 residues. The ends lost 6 bases at V and 4 bases at J; junction bases unmatched: 11. This chain's CDR3 is CASSLEGGTAETQYF. The CDR3 region has the DNA TGTGCCAGCAGCTTGGAGGGAGGGACCGCAGAGACCCAGTACTTC.

The chain couples TRBV20-1 to TRBJ2-5, with D tentatively TRBD2 (6 bases). CDR1 is DFQATT and CDR2 is SNEGSKA in the germline V gene (reference sequence). The CDR3 has 16 residues. The V gene lost 0 bases and the J gene lost 2 bases, with 16 bases spanning the gap. The CDR3 coding sequence is TGCAGTGCTAGAGAATTTGTCCCGGGACTTCAAGAGACCCAGTACTTC. Its translation: CSAREFVPGLQETQYF.

V gene TRBV9 combines with J gene TRBJ2-1; 7 bases match TRBD1. Trimming cost V 3 bases and J 8 bases; bases outside gene matches: 11. Germline assignment: CDR1 SGDLS and CDR2 YYNGEE. The CDR3 runs to 15 residues. In DNA form, the CDR3 reads TGTGCCAGCAGCGCTCCGGGACAGCTTTGGGATGAGCAGTTCTTC. Protein: CASSAPGQLWDEQFF. The whole variable domain, remainder taken from reference TRBV9 and TRBJ2-1, is DSGVTQTPKHLITATGQRVTLRCSPRSGDLSVYWYQQSLDQGLQFLIQYYNGEERAKGNILERFSAQQFPDLHSELNLSSLELGDSALYFCASSAPGQLWDEQFFGPGTRLTVL.

The sample holds a few counts of this clonotype. The V and J genes are TRBV4-2 and TRBJ2-7; the D gene is possibly TRBD2 (6 bases). The CDR3 spans 16 residues. Germline CDR1 and CDR2: LGHNA and YNFKEQ. Trimming stripped 4 bases from V and 2 bases from J, with 18 bases between. CDR3 amino acids: CASSRDLWEVPYEQYF. The CDR3 DNA sequence: TGTGCCAGCAGCCGGGACCTCTGGGAGGTTCCCTACGAGCAGTACTTC.

A few counts support this clonotype. J is TRBJ2-5 and V is TRBV5-1; 9 positions agree with TRBD2. Germline V CDR1 and CDR2: SGHRS, YFSETQ. The CDR3 length is 14 residues. After removal of 3 bases from V and 5 bases from J, the junction contained 5 bases not matched to a gene. In nucleotides, the CDR3 is TGCGCCAGCAGCTCGGGTAGCGGGAGTGAGACCCAGTACTTC. Translated, it gives CASSSGSGSETQYF.

This chain uses TRBV5-1 with TRBJ2-2, with 7 bases fitting TRBD2. The V segment lost 2 bases and the J segment 5 bases; nucleotides outside the gene matches: 6. The CDR3 has 15 amino acids. Germline loops: CDR1 SGHRS, CDR2 YFSETQ. CDR3 bases: TGCGCCAGCAGCTTAAGCGGGATGGGGACCGGGGAGCTGTTTTTT. It translates to CASSLSGMGTGELFF.

This chain connects TRBV24-1 to TRBJ1-5; the D gene is possibly TRBD1 (6 bases). Germline loops: CDR1 KGHDR, CDR2 SFDVKD. This CDR3 spans 16 amino acids. V lost 4 bases and J 5 bases, leaving 17 bases between the germline ends. CDR3 nucleotide sequence: TGTGCCACCAGTGACTCTCCTAGGGCAGGGGATCAGCCCCAGCATTTT. It translates to CATSDSPRAGDQPQHF.

This chain joins TRBV7-6 and TRBJ2-7, with 7 bases lining up with TRBD1. Trimming cost V 0 bases and J 0 bases; bases outside gene matches: 2. Germline V gene sequence: CDR1 SGHVS, CDR2 FNYEAQ. There are 15 residues in the CDR3. The DNA of the CDR3 is TGTGCCAGCAGCTTAGCCAGGGGGATCTCCTACGAGCAGTACTTC. It encodes CASSLARGISYEQYF.

This clonotype has at least ten counts. This rearrangement joins TRBV5-1 to TRBJ2-1, with D tentatively TRBD2 (6 bases). The germline V gene encodes CDR1 SGHRS and CDR2 YFSETQ. Trimming took off 1 base at V and 1 base at J, with 12 bases between the two ends. This CDR3 is 16 amino acids long. CDR3 amino acids: CASSLWGGTSYNEQFF. The CDR3, as DNA: TGCGCCAGCAGCTTGTGGGGCGGGACTTCCTACAATGAGCAGTTCTTC.

The chain uses TRBV20-1 and TRBJ2-5; no clear D gene. The CDR3 runs 11 residues. CDR1 is DFQATT and CDR2 is SNEGSKA in the germline V gene (reference sequence). The V gene lost 3 bases and the J gene lost 5 bases, with 7 bases spanning the gap. This chain's CDR3 is CSARQAETQYF. The CDR3 DNA reads as TGCAGTGCTAGGCAGGCGGAGACCCAGTACTTC.

This clonotype was observed a handful of times. The chain employs TRBV28 and TRBJ1-1; D is uncertain. The CDR3 has 13 residues. The germline gives CDR1 MDHEN, CDR2 SYDVKM. V was cut by 6 bases and J by 0 bases, with 8 bases left in between. CDR3 sequence (DNA): TGTGCCAGCAGCCGACGGATGAACACTGAAGCTTTCTTT. Translated: CASSRRMNTEAFF. The full variable domain, rest sourced from reference TRBV28 and TRBJ1-1, is DVKVTQSSRYLVKRTGEKVFLECVQDMDHENMFWYRQDPGLGLRLIYFSYDVKMKEKGDIPEGYSVSREKKERFSLILESASTNQTSMYLCASSRRMNTEAFFGQGTRLTVV.

In this sample, this clonotype turned up many times. The genes are TRBV5-1 and TRBJ2-1, with TRBD2 identical over 12 bases. Germline values: CDR1 SGHRS, CDR2 YFSETQ. The CDR3 extends over 18 amino acids. The V gene end was trimmed by 4 bases and the J gene end by 2 bases; junction bases not matched to a gene: 10. The CDR3 loop reads CASSRGTSGPITYNEQFF. In DNA, the CDR3 is TGCGCCAGCAGCCGAGGGACTAGCGGGCCAATTACCTACAATGAGCAGTTCTTC.

Only a few counts were recorded for this clonotype. The genes are TRBV29-1 and TRBJ2-7; 12 bases fit TRBD2. Germline assignment: CDR1 SQVTM and CDR2 ANQGSEA. This CDR3 has 17 amino acids. Trimming cost V 4 bases and J 2 bases; bases outside gene matches: 12. CDR3 protein: CSVGIRTSGIRAYEQYF. CDR3 nucleotide sequence: TGCAGCGTTGGAATCCGGACTAGCGGGATAAGAGCCTACGAGCAGTACTTC.

The chain carries TRBV7-8 and TRBJ2-7, with 10 bases that match TRBD2. Trimming cost V 3 bases and J 4 bases; bases outside gene matches: 3. Germline V gives CDR1 SGHVS, CDR2 FQNEAQ. CDR3 length equals 14 residues. DNA for the CDR3: TGTGCCAGCAGCTTCGGACTAGCGGTTTACGAGCAGTACTTC. Translation gives CASSFGLAVYEQYF.

On this clonotype: The CDR3 does not end in the conserved phenylalanine or tryptophan, so this is likely a read error. The DNA is left out, because the CDR3 cannot be placed on it with certainty; the CDR3 is given as TCRdb lists it. V is TRBV12-3 or TRBV12-4 and J is TRBJ2-1; the table's D call, TRBD2, was not checked against the DNA. The CDR3 has 12 residues if both end residues are counted. CDR3 sequence reads: CASSLDLGGPLL.

The rearrangement uses TRBV5-1 and TRBJ1-1; D is possibly TRBD1 (5 bases). This CDR3 is built from 13 residues. The germline CDR1 and CDR2 sequences are SGHRS and YFSETQ. Trimming stripped 3 bases from V and 4 bases from J, with 10 bases between. CDR3 sequence: CASSSFGGTEAFF. CDR3 in DNA: TGCGCCAGCAGCTCCTTTGGGGGCACTGAAGCTTTCTTT.

V is TRBV6-5 and J is TRBJ2-3, with D possibly TRBD2 on 5 matching bases. Per germline, CDR1 MNHEY and CDR2 SVGAGI. Trimming removed 1 base from V and 2 bases from J, with 10 bases in between. CDR3 size: 15 residues. CDR3 DNA: TGTGCCAGCAGTTACTTCGGGATGAACACAGATACGCAGTATTTT. It is translated as CASSYFGMNTDTQYF.

A single count supports this clonotype. The CDR3 nucleotides are TGTGCCAGCAGCGTACGGACTAGTCCCCAAGAGACCCAGTACTTC. Encoded protein: CASSVRTSPQETQYF. The rearrangement uses TRBV9 and TRBJ2-5, with TRBD2 identical over 7 bases. In germline, CDR1 is SGDLS, CDR2 YYNGEE. The CDR3 consists of 15 residues. V dropped 1 base and J dropped 1; count of bases not matched to a gene: 4.

The chain couples TRBV27 to TRBJ1-5, with 8 bases fitting TRBD1. The V gene end was trimmed by 8 bases and the J gene end by 0 bases; junction bases not matched to a gene: 6. There are 15 residues in the CDR3. From germline, CDR1 is MNHEY and CDR2 SMNVEV (reference sequence). CDR3 coding DNA: TGTGCCAGCCGGGACAGGCCCTATAGCAATCAGCCCCAGCATTTT. Its translation is CASRDRPYSNQPQHF.